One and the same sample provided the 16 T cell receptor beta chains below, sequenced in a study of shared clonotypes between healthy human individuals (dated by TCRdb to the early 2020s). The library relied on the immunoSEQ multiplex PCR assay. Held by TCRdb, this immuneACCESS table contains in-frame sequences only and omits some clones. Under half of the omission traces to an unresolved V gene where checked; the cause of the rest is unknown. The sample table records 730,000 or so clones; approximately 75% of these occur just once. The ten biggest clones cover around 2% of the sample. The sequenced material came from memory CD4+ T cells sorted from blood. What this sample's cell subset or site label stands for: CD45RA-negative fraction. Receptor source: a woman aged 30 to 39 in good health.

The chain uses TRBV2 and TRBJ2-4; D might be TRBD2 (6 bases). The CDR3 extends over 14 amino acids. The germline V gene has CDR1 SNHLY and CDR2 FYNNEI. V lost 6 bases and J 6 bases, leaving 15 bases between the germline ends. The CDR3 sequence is CASRGPVGGNIQYF. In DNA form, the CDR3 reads TGTGCCAGCAGAGGGCCGGTGGGGGGAAACATTCAGTACTTC.

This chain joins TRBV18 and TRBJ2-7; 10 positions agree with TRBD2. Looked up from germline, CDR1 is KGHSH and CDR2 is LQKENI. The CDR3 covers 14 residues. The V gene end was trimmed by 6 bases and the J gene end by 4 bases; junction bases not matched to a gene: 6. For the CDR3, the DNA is TGTGCCAGCTCCACTAGCGGGACGCTGTACGAGCAGTACTTC. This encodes CASSTSGTLYEQYF. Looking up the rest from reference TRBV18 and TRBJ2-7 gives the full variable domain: NAGVMQNPRHLVRRRGQEARLRCSPMKGHSHVYWYRQLPEEGLKFMVYLQKENIIDESGMPKERFSAEFPKEGPSILRIQQVVRGDSAAYFCASSTSGTLYEQYFGPGTRLTVT.

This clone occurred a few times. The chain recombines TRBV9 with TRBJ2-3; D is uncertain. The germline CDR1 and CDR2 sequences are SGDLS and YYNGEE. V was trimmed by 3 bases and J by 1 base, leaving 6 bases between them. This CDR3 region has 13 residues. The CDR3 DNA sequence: TGTGCCAGCAGCGGGTCTGGCACAGATACGCAGTATTTT. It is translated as CASSGSGTDTQYF. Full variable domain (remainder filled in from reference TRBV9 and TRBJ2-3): DSGVTQTPKHLITATGQRVTLRCSPRSGDLSVYWYQQSLDQGLQFLIQYYNGEERAKGNILERFSAQQFPDLHSELNLSSLELGDSALYFCASSGSGTDTQYFGPGTRLTVL.

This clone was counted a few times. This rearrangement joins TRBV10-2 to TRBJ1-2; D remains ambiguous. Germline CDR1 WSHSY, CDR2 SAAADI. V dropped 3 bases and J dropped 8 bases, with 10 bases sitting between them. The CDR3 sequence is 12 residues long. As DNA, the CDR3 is TGCGCCAGCAGTGAAGACCGGCGAGGCTACACCTTC. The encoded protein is CASSEDRRGYTF.

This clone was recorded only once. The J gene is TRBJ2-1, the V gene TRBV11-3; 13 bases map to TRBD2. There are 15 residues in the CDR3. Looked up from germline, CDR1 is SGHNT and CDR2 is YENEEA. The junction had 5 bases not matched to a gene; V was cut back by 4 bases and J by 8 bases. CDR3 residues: CASSSGLAGTHEQFF. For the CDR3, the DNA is TGTGCCAGCAGCTCGGGACTAGCGGGAACCCATGAGCAGTTCTTC.

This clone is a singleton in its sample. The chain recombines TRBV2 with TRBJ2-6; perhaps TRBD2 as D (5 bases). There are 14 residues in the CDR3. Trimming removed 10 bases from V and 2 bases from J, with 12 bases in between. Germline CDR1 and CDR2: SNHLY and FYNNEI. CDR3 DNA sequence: TGTGCCACGCATCGAGGGCCTGGGGCCAACGTCCTGACTTTC. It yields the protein CATHRGPGANVLTF.

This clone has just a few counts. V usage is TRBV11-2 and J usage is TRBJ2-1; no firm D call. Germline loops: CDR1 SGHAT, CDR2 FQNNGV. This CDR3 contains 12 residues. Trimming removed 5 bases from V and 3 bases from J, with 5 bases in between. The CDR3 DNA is TGTGCCAGCAGCCGCGACTACAATGAGCAGTTCTTC. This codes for CASSRDYNEQFF.

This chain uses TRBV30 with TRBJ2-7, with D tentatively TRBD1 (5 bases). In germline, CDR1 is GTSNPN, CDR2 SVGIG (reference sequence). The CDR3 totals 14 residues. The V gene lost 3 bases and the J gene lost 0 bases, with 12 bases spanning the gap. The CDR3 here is CAWRSTRDSYEQYF. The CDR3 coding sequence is TGTGCCTGGAGGTCCACCAGGGACTCCTACGAGCAGTACTTC.

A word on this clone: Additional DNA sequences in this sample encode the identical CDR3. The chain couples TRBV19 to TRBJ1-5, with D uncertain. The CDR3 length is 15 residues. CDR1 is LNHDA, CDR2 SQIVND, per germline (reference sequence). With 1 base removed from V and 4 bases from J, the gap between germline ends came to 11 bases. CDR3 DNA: TGTGCCAGTAGTATAGCGGGCCAGCTAAATCAGCCCCAGCATTTT. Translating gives CASSIAGQLNQPQHF. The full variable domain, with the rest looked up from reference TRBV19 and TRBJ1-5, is DGGITQSPKYLFRKEGQNVTLSCEQNLNHDAMYWYRQDPGQGLRLIYYSQIVNDFQKGDIAEGYSVSREKKESFPLTVTSAQKNPTAFYLCASSIAGQLNQPQHFGDGTRLSIL.

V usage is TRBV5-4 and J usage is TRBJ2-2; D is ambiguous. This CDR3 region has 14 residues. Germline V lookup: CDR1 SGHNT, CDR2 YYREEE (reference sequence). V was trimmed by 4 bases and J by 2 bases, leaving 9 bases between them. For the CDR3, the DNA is TGTGCCAGCAGCCTCTCCCAAAACACCGGGGAGCTGTTTTTT. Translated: CASSLSQNTGELFF.

The DNA for the CDR3 is TGTGCCAGCAGCTTCACGGACAGGGCAGGGGGCTACACCTTC. Its translation: CASSFTDRAGGYTF. This chain connects TRBV7-2 to TRBJ1-2; 8 bases map to TRBD1. CDR3 length equals 14 residues. Germline loops: CDR1 SGHTA, CDR2 FQGNSA. Trimming took 3 bases from V and 8 from J; bases not matched to a gene: 8.

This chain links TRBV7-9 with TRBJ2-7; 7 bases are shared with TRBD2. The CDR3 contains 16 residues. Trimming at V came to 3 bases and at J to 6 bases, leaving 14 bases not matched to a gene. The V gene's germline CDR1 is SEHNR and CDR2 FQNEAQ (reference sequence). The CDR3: CASSFGSSGASSEQYF. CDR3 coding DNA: TGTGCCAGCAGCTTTGGGTCCAGCGGGGCCTCGTCCGAGCAGTACTTC.

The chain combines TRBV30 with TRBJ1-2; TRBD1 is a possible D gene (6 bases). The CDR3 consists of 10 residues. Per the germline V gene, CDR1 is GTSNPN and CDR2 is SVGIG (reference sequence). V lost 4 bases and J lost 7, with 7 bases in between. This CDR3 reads CAWKGVGYTF. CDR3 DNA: TGTGCCTGGAAGGGGGTTGGCTACACCTTC.

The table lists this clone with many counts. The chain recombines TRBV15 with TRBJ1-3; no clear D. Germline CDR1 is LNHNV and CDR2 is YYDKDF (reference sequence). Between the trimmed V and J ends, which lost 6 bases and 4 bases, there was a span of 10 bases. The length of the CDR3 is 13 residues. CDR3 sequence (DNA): TGTGCCACCAGAAAAGTGGGCGGAAACACCATATATTTT. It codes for CATRKVGGNTIYF. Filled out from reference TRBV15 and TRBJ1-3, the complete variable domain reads DAMVIQNPRYQVTQFGKPVTLSCSQTLNHNVMYWYQQKSSQAPKLLFHYYDKDFNNEADTPDNFQSRRPNTSFCFLDIRSPGLGDTAMYLCATRKVGGNTIYFGEGSWLTVV.

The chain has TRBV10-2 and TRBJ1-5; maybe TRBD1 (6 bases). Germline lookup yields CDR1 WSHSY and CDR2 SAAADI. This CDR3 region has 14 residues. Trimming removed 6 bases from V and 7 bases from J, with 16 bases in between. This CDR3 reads CASRPGGARQPQHF. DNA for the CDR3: TGCGCCAGCAGACCCGGGGGGGCAAGACAGCCCCAGCATTTT.

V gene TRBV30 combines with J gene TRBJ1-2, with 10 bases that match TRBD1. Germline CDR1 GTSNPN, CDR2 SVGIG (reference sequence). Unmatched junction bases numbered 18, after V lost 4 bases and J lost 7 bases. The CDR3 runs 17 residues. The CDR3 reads CAWTRQGAVINIGGYTF. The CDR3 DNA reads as TGTGCCTGGACAAGACAGGGGGCTGTAATAAATATTGGTGGCTACACCTTC.